A selection of T cell receptor beta chains follows, all from one sample in a study of CD8 T cells in Susac syndrome. TCRdb fed the immunoSEQ multiplex PCR reads into MiXCR, producing one record per CDR3 protein. Among some 300,000 distinct CDR3 sequences, around 84% were seen once, and the ten largest hold around 0.11%. Sequencing was performed on CD8+ T cells from PBMCs. Every receptor here comes from a human donor with multiple sclerosis. Both conserved end residues are part of each CDR3. The order of the fields is V gene, D gene, clone size, J gene, CDR3 DNA, CDR3 protein. A D gene is named only where the DNA matches it firmly. Only some rows state a clone size, as once, few, many or a class for expanded clones.

TRBV4-1	TRBD2	NA	TRBJ2-3	TGCGCCAGCAGCCAGCGGGAGGGCCCGGATACGCAGTATTTT	CASSQREGPDTQYF
TRBV7-9	TRBD2	NA	TRBJ2-1	TGTGCCAGCCCGGGACTAGCGGGAGCACCCTCCTACAATGAGCAGTTCTTC	CASPGLAGAPSYNEQFF
TRBV6-5	NA	NA	TRBJ2-1	TGTGCCAGCAGTTATAGGGAGAATTACAATGAGCAGTTCTTC	CASSYRENYNEQFF
TRBV6-1	NA	few	TRBJ1-1	TGTGCCAGCAGTGAACAGGTGATGAACACTGAAGCTTTCTTT	CASSEQVMNTEAFF
TRBV6-1	TRBD2	few	TRBJ2-1	TGTGCCAGCAGAGGACTAGTTGGGTACAATGAGCAGTTCTTC	CASRGLVGYNEQFF
TRBV25-1	TRBD1	NA	TRBJ1-2	TGTGCCAGCAGTGGGCCAAGAGGGGGCCGGCCGGCGGATGGCTACACCTTC	CASSGPRGGRPADGYTF
TRBV5-1	NA	once	TRBJ2-7	TGCGCCAGCAGCTTCCGACAGGATGGCTACGAGCAGTACTTC	CASSFRQDGYEQYF
TRBV15	TRBD1	NA	TRBJ1-2	TGTGCCACCAGCAGGGACCCAATAAGACAGGGTCACTATGGCTACACCTTC	CATSRDPIRQGHYGYTF
TRBV18	NA	NA	TRBJ2-3	TGTGCCAGCTCACCATCGGACTCCGCTAGCACAGATACGCAGTATTTT	CASSPSDSASTDTQYF
TRBV19	NA	NA	TRBJ1-1	TGTGCCAGTAGTCCCCGAGATCGGTTGAACACTGAAGCTTTCTTT	CASSPRDRLNTEAFF
TRBV30	NA	NA	TRBJ1-2	TGTGCCTGGAGTGTGGGCAGGGTAGGGAATGGCTACACCTTC	CAWSVGRVGNGYTF
TRBV28	NA	NA	TRBJ2-7	TGTGCCAGCAGTTTTAGTCTCGGCTACGAGCAGTACTTC	CASSFSLGYEQYF
TRBV27	NA	NA	TRBJ2-2	TGTGCCAGCAGTCCTGGACAGTATCACGGGGAGCTGTTTTTT	CASSPGQYHGELFF
TRBV27	TRBD1	NA	TRBJ2-2	TGTGCCAGCAGTCGAAGACAGGGAAACACCGGGGAGCTGTTTTTT	CASSRRQGNTGELFF
TRBV20-1	NA	few	TRBJ2-7	TGCAGTGCTTCAAAGGGGTCCTACGAGCAGTACTTC	CSASKGSYEQYF
TRBV2	NA	NA	TRBJ1-1	TGTGCCACCTATGGGGGTGAGGACACTGAAGCTTTCTTT	CATYGGEDTEAFF
TRBV5-6	NA	few	TRBJ2-1	TGTGCCAGCAGCTTGGGGACTGTTTCGTATGAGCAGTTCTTC	CASSLGTVSYEQFF
TRBV2	NA	NA	TRBJ2-2	TGTGCCAGCATGCGGAACACCGGGGAGCTGTTTTTT	CASMRNTGELFF
TRBV29-1	TRBD1	once	TRBJ2-7	TGCAGCGTGACAGGGGGTACCTTGGGCGAGCAGTACTTC	CSVTGGTLGEQYF
TRBV27	TRBD1	NA	TRBJ1-1	TGTGCCAGCAGTTCCTTCAGGACAGGGCTTGTGGTTACTGAAGCTTTCTTT	CASSSFRTGLVVTEAFF
TRBV7-9	TRBD2	NA	TRBJ2-5	TGTGCCAGCAGCTTCACCCAAAGACTAGCGGGGGAAAGGGCAGAGACCCAGTACTTC	CASSFTQRLAGERAETQYF
TRBV13	TRBD2	NA	TRBJ2-1	TGTGCCAGCAGCCGTACTAGCGGGAGGCAACCTGAGCAGTTCTTC	CASSRTSGRQPEQFF
TRBV27	NA	NA	TRBJ2-7	TGTGCCAGCAGTTTATACGCCGTAGTCGGATCCGACGAGCAGTACTTC	CASSLYAVVGSDEQYF
TRBV5-1	TRBD1	NA	TRBJ1-1	TGCGCCAGCACCTCTGGTCGAGGGGGCACAGACACTGAAGCTTTCTTT	CASTSGRGGTDTEAFF
TRBV7-9	TRBD1	few	TRBJ1-2	TGTGCCAGCAGTCCAGTCCCCGGGACAGACTATAACTATGGCTACACCTTC	CASSPVPGTDYNYGYTF
TRBV29-1	TRBD2	NA	TRBJ2-7	TGCAGCGTTGGGAGGGCTAGCGGGACCTACGAGCAGTACTTC	CSVGRASGTYEQYF
TRBV12-3/TRBV12-4	NA	NA	TRBJ2-1	TGTGCCAGCAGTTCTATAAATGAGCAGTTCTTC	CASSSINEQFF
TRBV12-3/TRBV12-4	NA	NA	TRBJ1-1	TGTGCCAGCAGTTTAGTAACGGCCGCTGAAGCTTTCTTT	CASSLVTAAEAFF
TRBV5-1	NA	NA	TRBJ2-5	TGCGCCAGCAGCTCCTACGGACAGCCCCAAGAGACCCAGTACTTC	CASSSYGQPQETQYF
TRBV2	NA	NA	TRBJ2-7	TGTGCCAGCGTCACAGCAGGACGTACCGGCTTC	CASVTAGRTGF
TRBV5-6	NA	NA	TRBJ2-7	TGTGCCAGCAGCCTCGGGGTAGCTTTCCCCTACGAGCAGTACTTC	CASSLGVAFPYEQYF